These 9 T cell receptor beta chains share one sample of origin, sequenced in a study of sequential checkpoint blockade in melanoma (dated by TCRdb to the late 2010s). The library came from the immunoSEQ multiplex PCR assay. In TCRdb, the immuneACCESS table is reduced to in-frame sequences with V and J assigned. These tables do not hold every clone; where another copy was compared, an unresolved V gene accounts for under half, and the others remain unexplained. The sample table shows roughly 31,000 clones, and 86% are seen once. Roughly a fifth of the sample is taken by the ten largest. The sample's treatment or condition label is to be understood as: randomized to nivolumab then ipilimumab (arm A) or the reverse (arm B). The specimen was CD8+ T cells sorted from blood (inferred from file names), collected from a patient given nivolumab and ipilimumab in sequence. These receptors came from a human donor with melanoma.

The chain employs TRBV9 and TRBJ2-7, with 8 bases that match TRBD2. V lost 3 bases, J lost 4 bases, and 15 bases stayed unmatched. The germline V gene encodes CDR1 SGDLS and CDR2 YYNGEE. The CDR3 length is 17 residues. The CDR3 region is CASSGPGREGRQYEQYF. CDR3 coding DNA: TGTGCCAGCAGCGGTCCCGGTCGGGAGGGCCGGCAATACGAGCAGTACTTC.

The V gene is TRBV5-4, the J gene TRBJ2-2; 7 nucleotides match TRBD1. Germline-derived CDR1 and CDR2 are SGHNT and YYREEE (reference sequence). The CDR3 length is 16 residues. The trim removed 0 bases at V and 1 base at J, leaving 3 bases unmatched. In nucleotides, the CDR3 is TGTGCCAGCAGCTTGGACAGGGGAATGAACACCGGGGAGCTGTTTTTT. As protein: CASSLDRGMNTGELFF. The full variable domain, with the rest looked up from reference TRBV5-4 and TRBJ2-2, is ETGVTQSPTHLIKTRGQQVTLRCSSQSGHNTVSWYQQALGQGPQFIFQYYREEENGRGNFPPRFSGLQFPNYSSELNVNALELDDSALYLCASSLDRGMNTGELFFGEGSRLTVL.

The chain joins TRBV27 to TRBJ2-1, with 9 bases matching TRBD2. The CDR3 has 17 residues. Unmatched junction bases numbered 11, after V lost 0 bases and J lost 8 bases. CDR1 MNHEY and CDR2 SMNVEV come from the germline V gene (reference sequence). The CDR3 is CASSLSKGTSRFHEQFF. CDR3 sequence (DNA): TGTGCCAGCAGTTTATCGAAAGGGACTAGCAGGTTCCATGAGCAGTTCTTC.

The chain is built from TRBV27 and TRBJ2-3, with TRBD2 identical over 7 bases. This CDR3 region has 14 residues. The germline V gene has CDR1 MNHEY and CDR2 SMNVEV (reference sequence). V lost 5 bases, J lost 4 bases, and 6 bases stayed unmatched. CDR3 in amino acids: CASSGGGLADTQYF. Written as DNA, the CDR3 is TGTGCCAGCAGTGGGGGGGGGTTAGCAGATACGCAGTATTTT.

The sample holds one count of this clone. The chain recombines TRBV7-9 with TRBJ2-7; D gene uncertain. V was clipped by 4 bases and J by 2 bases, with 9 bases between them. CDR1 and CDR2 from the germline V gene are SEHNR and FQNEAQ (reference sequence). The CDR3 sequence is 13 residues long. The CDR3 here is CASSSRGPYEQYF. In DNA, the CDR3 is TGTGCCAGCAGCTCCCGAGGCCCCTACGAGCAGTACTTC.

About this clone itself: The sample has other DNA sequences that encode this CDR3 too. This chain uses TRBV6-5 with TRBJ2-7; D perhaps matches TRBD1 (7 bases). Trimming removed 2 bases at V and 3 bases at J, with 11 bases between. Germline CDR1 and CDR2: MNHEY and SVGAGI. CDR3 size: 14 residues. The CDR3 loop reads CASSYAGQRYEQYF. In DNA form, the CDR3 reads TGTGCCAGCAGTTACGCGGGACAGCGCTACGAGCAGTACTTC.

CDR3 in amino acids: CAISGGESYEQYF. CDR3 in DNA: TGTGCCATCAGCGGGGGGGAGTCCTACGAGCAGTACTTC. The chain links TRBV10-3 to TRBJ2-7; 8 nucleotides agree with TRBD2. V gave up 6 bases and J gave up 1 base; unmatched junction bases: 2. This CDR3 region has 13 residues. Per the germline V gene, CDR1 is ENHRY and CDR2 is SYGVKD.

The chain joins TRBV2 to TRBJ2-7; no clear D gene. V lost 3 bases to trimming and J lost 0 bases, with 9 bases between them. The germline V gene has CDR1 SNHLY and CDR2 FYNNEI. CDR3 length: 14 amino acids. Here the CDR3 DNA reads TGTGCCAGCAGTGAGTTCGCTAGCTCCTACGAGCAGTACTTC. Protein: CASSEFASSYEQYF. Full variable domain (missing parts from reference TRBV2 and TRBJ2-7): EPEVTQTPSHQVTQMGQEVILRCVPISNHLYFYWYRQILGQKVEFLVSFYNNEISEKSEIFDDQFSVERPDGSNFTLKIRSTKLEDSAMYFCASSEFASSYEQYFGPGTRLTVT.

The J gene is TRBJ1-3, the V gene TRBV23-1; possibly TRBD1 for D (5 bases). TRBV23-1 is assigned to the ORF class and has an uncertain function. V lost 2 bases and J lost 0, with 11 bases in between. The CDR3 extends over 16 amino acids. The CDR3 loop reads CASSQGWGNSGNTIYF. CDR3 nucleotide sequence: TGCGCCAGCAGTCAAGGGTGGGGCAACTCTGGAAACACCATATATTTT.